The clone carrying this T cell receptor beta chain has a handful of counts. Its cognate antigen is unknown. Three rounds of nested PCR, following a modified ARM-PCR protocol, produced the TCRbeta library. Using its own MiXCR run on the multiplex PCR reads, TCRdb lists one record per CDR3 protein. Here the sample spans approximately 150,000 distinct CDR3 sequences, roughly 70% being singletons. The data are from a study of tumor and adjacent non-tumor tissue in lung cancer. Study-wide background: Stage I to III disease affected ten to eleven men and roughly five women aged roughly 31 to 85.

No cell sorting was done before RNA was extracted from the tissue. Findings of the study overall: Shorter survival was associated with higher TCR diversity in tumors. In normal lung, the top 100 clones were significantly more dominant than in tumor. Compared with tumor, normal lung showed significantly lower TCR diversity.

The clonotype comes from a man aged 60 to 75 with small cell lung cancer. Sequencing input: lung tumor tissue.

CDR3 in DNA: TGTGCCAGCAGCCCTACCGGGGGGTACAATGAGCAGTTCTTC. Translated, it gives CASSPTGGYNEQFF. The rearrangement joins TRBV7-3 to TRBJ2-1; TRBD2 agrees at 7 bases. Germline CDR1 is SGHTA and CDR2 is FQGTGA. V lost 5 bases to trimming and J lost 4 bases; unmatched junction nucleotides: 5. This CDR3 contains 14 residues.